This is a list of T cell receptor beta chains from one sample in a study of cytomegalovirus exposure and HLA in healthy donors. Some clones are missing from TCRdb's copy, which holds only in-frame ones; the method was immunoSEQ multiplex PCR. Of 100,000 to 150,000 clones in the sample, around three quarters are singletons; the top ten hold roughly 2%. The sequenced material came from PBMCs. These TCRs come from a man aged 18 to 30 in good health and CMV-seronegative. CDR3s include the opening cysteine and the closing phenylalanine or tryptophan. D genes are given only for firm matches. Not every row has a clone size; where given, it reads once, few, many or a size class.

size: once; J: TRBJ1-1; D: NA; V: TRBV19; DNA: TGTGCCAGTAGGCATGGGGGGGGGAACACTGAAGCTTTCTTT; CDR3: CASRHGGGNTEAFF
size: once; J: TRBJ2-1; D: NA; V: TRBV7-8; DNA: TGTGCCAGCAGTCCACTGGTAGGGCGGGGCAATGAGCAGTTCTTC; CDR3: CASSPLVGRGNEQFF
size: NA; J: TRBJ2-3; D: TRBD2; V: TRBV27; DNA: TGTGCCAGCAGTTCACTAGCGACCCAAACTAGCACAGATACGCAGTATTTT; CDR3: CASSSLATQTSTDTQYF
size: NA; J: TRBJ2-2; D: NA; V: TRBV6-5; DNA: TGTGCCAGCAGTGTAGGGGAAGTCGGGGAGCTGTTTTTT; CDR3: CASSVGEVGELFF
size: NA; J: TRBJ2-3; D: TRBD1; V: TRBV5-1; DNA: TGCGCCAGCAGCCCTCAGACAGGGGAAAATACGCAGTATTTT; CDR3: CASSPQTGENTQYF
size: NA; J: TRBJ2-1; D: TRBD2; V: TRBV9; DNA: TGTGCCAGCAGCGTAGGGTACGGCGGGGGATACAATGAGCAGTTCTTC; CDR3: CASSVGYGGGYNEQFF
size: NA; J: TRBJ2-5; D: TRBD1; V: TRBV12-5; DNA: TGTGCTAGTGGTTCCTACTTTGGGGGGGACGACGGACAGGGGGCTTACCAAGAGACCCAGTACTTC; CDR3: CASGSYFGGDDGQGAYQETQYF
size: NA; J: TRBJ2-1; D: TRBD2; V: TRBV6-1; DNA: TGTGCCTTACAAGCGGGGGTGGATTACAATGAGCAGTTCTTC; CDR3: CALQAGVDYNEQFF
size: many; J: TRBJ2-6; D: NA; V: TRBV7-9; DNA: TGTGCCAGCAGGGTAGCGGAGACCGCCTCTGGGGCCAACGTCCTGACTTTC; CDR3: CASRVAETASGANVLTF
size: NA; J: TRBJ2-5; D: NA; V: TRBV2; DNA: TGTGCCAGCAGACAGGCAGGGGAGACCCAGTACTTC; CDR3: CASRQAGETQYF
size: once; J: TRBJ2-1; D: TRBD2; V: TRBV4-3; DNA: TGCGCCAGCAGCCCAGATCCCAGGGCGGGAGGGAACAATGAGCAGTTCTTC; CDR3: CASSPDPRAGGNNEQFF
size: once; J: TRBJ1-1; D: NA; V: TRBV5-1; DNA: TGCGCCAGCAGCTTCGGGAATACAGGGTCCACTGAAGCTTTCTTT; CDR3: CASSFGNTGSTEAFF
size: NA; J: TRBJ2-5; D: TRBD1; V: TRBV19; DNA: TGTGCCAGTAGTATAGTCTACCCATGGACAGGGCAAGAGACCCAGTACTTC; CDR3: CASSIVYPWTGQETQYF
size: once; J: TRBJ1-2; D: TRBD1; V: TRBV5-6; DNA: TGTGCCAGCAGCCGGGACAGGCGTGGAGGCTACACCTTC; CDR3: CASSRDRRGGYTF
size: once; J: TRBJ1-1; D: NA; V: TRBV11-2; DNA: TGTGCCAGCAGCGGGCACAGGAACACTGAAGCTTTCTTT; CDR3: CASSGHRNTEAFF
size: NA; J: TRBJ2-2; D: TRBD2; V: TRBV7-3; DNA: TGTGCCAGCAGCCCGGGACTAGCGGGGACCGGGGAGCTGTTTTTT; CDR3: CASSPGLAGTGELFF
size: NA; J: TRBJ1-1; D: NA; V: TRBV11-2; DNA: TGTGCCAGCAGCTTACAGGGGTTTAGCACTGAAGCTTTCTTT; CDR3: CASSLQGFSTEAFF
size: few; J: TRBJ2-2; D: TRBD1; V: TRBV11-3; DNA: TGTGCCAGCAGCTACGGGACAGGGGGCGCCACCGGGGAGCTGTTTTTT; CDR3: CASSYGTGGATGELFF
size: NA; J: TRBJ1-5; D: TRBD1; V: TRBV2; DNA: TGTGCCGGGGGACAGGGGTATCAGCCCCAGCATTTT; CDR3: CAGGQGYQPQHF
size: NA; J: TRBJ2-3; D: NA; V: TRBV6-5; DNA: TGTGCCAGCAGTTACCGCGGGGCGATCACAGATACGCAGTATTTT; CDR3: CASSYRGAITDTQYF
size: few; J: TRBJ2-3; D: TRBD2; V: TRBV5-4; DNA: TGTGCCAGCAGCCAGGGACTAGCGGGAGGGCCTAGCACAGATACGCAGTATTTT; CDR3: CASSQGLAGGPSTDTQYF
size: NA; J: TRBJ2-7; D: NA; V: TRBV7-2; DNA: TGTGCCAGCAGCTTAGACCTTCAAAGAGGCCTCGAGCAGTACTTC; CDR3: CASSLDLQRGLEQYF
size: NA; J: TRBJ2-1; D: TRBD2; V: TRBV25-1; DNA: TGTGCCAGCCGAAGACTAGCGGGAGTAGATGAGCAGTTCTTC; CDR3: CASRRLAGVDEQFF
size: NA; J: TRBJ1-1; D: NA; V: TRBV4-2; DNA: TGTGCCAGCAGCCAAGATCCCATCCAGGCCGGGAACACTGAAGCTTTCTTT; CDR3: CASSQDPIQAGNTEAFF
size: NA; J: TRBJ2-4; D: TRBD2; V: TRBV6-1; DNA: TGTGCCAGCAGTGAAGGGCTAGCGGTTAACATTCAGTACTTC; CDR3: CASSEGLAVNIQYF
size: NA; J: TRBJ1-1; D: NA; V: TRBV27; DNA: TGTGCCAGCAGTTTATCAACGGGGGGCTCGAAGGCTTTCTTT; CDR3: CASSLSTGGSKAFF
size: NA; J: TRBJ1-6; D: TRBD1; V: TRBV11-2; DNA: TGTGCCAGCAGCTCGACAGGGGAATCACCCCTCCACTTT; CDR3: CASSSTGESPLHF
size: NA; J: TRBJ2-1; D: TRBD2; V: TRBV2; DNA: TGTGCCAGCATTATAAGCGGGAGTCCCTACAATGAGCAGTTCTTC; CDR3: CASIISGSPYNEQFF
size: NA; J: TRBJ2-7; D: TRBD2; V: TRBV18; DNA: TGTGCCAGCTCACCAGGTCCGGGACAGGGAGATTCTGGGACTAGCGGCTACGAGCAGTACTTC; CDR3: CASSPGPGQGDSGTSGYEQYF
size: NA; J: TRBJ1-5; D: NA; V: TRBV30; DNA: TGTGCCTGGGCCCTGGCGGTAGAACAGCCCCAGCATTTT; CDR3: CAWALAVEQPQHF